The rows below give T cell receptor beta chains drawn from one sample of a study of regulatory T cells in long-lasting Graves disease. Using its own MiXCR run on the multiplex PCR reads, TCRdb lists one record per CDR3 protein. The data contain about 430,000 distinct CDR3 sequences, around 23% of them seen just once; the ten biggest clones take up roughly an eighth. The sample in question was peripheral blood mononuclear cells (PBMCs), obtained when the disease was refractory, from a patient treated with antithyroid drugs. The receptor set was obtained from a female donor with Graves disease. The CDR3 runs from the conserved cysteine through the conserved F or W. Each record gives: J gene, D gene, CDR3 length, clone size, V gene, CDR3 DNA, CDR3 protein. D genes are given only for firm matches. The size of a clone is reported for some rows only, either as once, few or many, or as a class for expanded clones.

TRBJ1-1 | TRBD1 | 14 | few | TRBV7-9 | TGTGCCAGCAGCCAAGGGACAGGGGGCACTGAAGCTTTCTTT | CASSQGTGGTEAFF
TRBJ2-7 | - | 12 | many | TRBV7-9 | TGTGCCAGCAGCGCCTCAGAGGCCGAGCAGTACTTC | CASSASEAEQYF
TRBJ2-1 | TRBD1 | 13 | - | TRBV2 | TGTGCCAGCAGTGGACAGGGGTACAATGAGCAGTTCTTC | CASSGQGYNEQFF
TRBJ1-2 | - | 13 | - | TRBV9 | TGTGCCAGCAGCGGAGCACCAGGGATCGGCTACACCTTC | CASSGAPGIGYTF
TRBJ2-2 | - | 14 | many | TRBV7-3 | TGTGCCAGCAGCTCCTTAAGGGAAACCGGGGAGCTGTTTTTT | CASSSLRETGELFF
TRBJ1-3 | - | 13 | - | TRBV29-1 | TGCAGCGTCCGCCGAGGCGGTGGAAACACCATATATTTT | CSVRRGGGNTIYF
TRBJ1-2 | - | 16 | many | TRBV10-3 | TGTGCCATCAGTGACATTCTCAGGAACCCTAGGGGTGGCTACACCTTC | CAISDILRNPRGGYTF
TRBJ1-1 | - | 11 | - | TRBV24-1 | TGTGCCACCGCGAGGGGCACTGAAGCTTCCTTT | CATARGTEASF
TRBJ2-2 | - | 11 | - | TRBV30 | TGTGCCTGGAACCCCTCCGGGGAGCTGTTTTTT | CAWNPSGELFF
TRBJ1-6 | - | 15 | - | TRBV3-1 | TGTGCCAGCAGCCAAGAATCGAGGGCGCGGTCACCCCTCCACTTT | CASSQESRARSPLHF
TRBJ1-1 | - | 14 | - | TRBV7-9 | TGTGCCAGCAGCCAGAGAGGGGAAGGCACTGAAGCTTTCTTT | CASSQRGEGTEAFF
TRBJ2-2 | - | 16 | few | TRBV7-7 | TGTGCCAGCAGCCAAATTTCGGCGTTTACTGGCGGGGAGCTGTTTTTT | CASSQISAFTGGELFF
TRBJ2-4 | TRBD2 | 12 | - | TRBV7-7 | TGTGCTGTCGGGGGGGACGAAAACATTCAGTACTTC | CAVGGDENIQYF
TRBJ1-2 | - | 17 | few | TRBV10-3 | TGTGCCATCAGTGTTTTCCAGGGGAGTTTTATTAACTATGGCTACACCTTC | CAISVFQGSFINYGYTF
TRBJ2-3 | - | 12 | many | TRBV2 | TGTGCCAGCAGTGAACTAGACGATACGCAGTATTTT | CASSELDDTQYF
TRBJ1-1 | TRBD1 | 17 | many | TRBV12-5 | TGTGCTAGTGGTTTGGTACTTACGGGACAGGCAAACACTGAAGCTTTCTTT | CASGLVLTGQANTEAFF
TRBJ2-5 | - | 14 | few | TRBV4-1 | TGCGCCAGCAGCCAAGTTACAGGCATGGAGACCCAGTACTTC | CASSQVTGMETQYF
TRBJ2-7 | - | 12 | few | TRBV11-2 | TGTGCCAGCAGCTTCGAGGGAAGCGAGCAGTACTTC | CASSFEGSEQYF
TRBJ1-4 | TRBD1 | 15 | - | TRBV20-1 | TGCAGTGCTAGAGATATCAGGACAGGGGATGAAAAACTGTTTTTT | CSARDIRTGDEKLFF
TRBJ1-2 | - | 15 | many | TRBV19 | TGTGCCAGTAGAAGACAGGAGAAGTCTAACTATGGCTACACCTTC | CASRRQEKSNYGYTF
TRBJ2-3 | TRBD1 | 18 | - | TRBV10-3 | TGTGCCATCAGTGAGTCTGGAACCGGGACAGGGGTAGTGAATACGCAGTATTTT | CAISESGTGTGVVNTQYF
TRBJ2-5 | TRBD2 | 14 | - | TRBV25-1 | TGTGCCAGCACCGGGGCGAGCGGGGGCGAGACCCAGTACTTC | CASTGASGGETQYF
TRBJ1-4 | - | 16 | - | TRBV9 | TGTGCCAGCAGTTCCCCCCCCGACGGGGCAAATGAAAAACTGTTTTTT | CASSSPPDGANEKLFF
TRBJ1-3 | - | 14 | few | TRBV5-1 | TGCGCCAGCAGCTCGACAGACCCTGGAAACACCATATATTTT | CASSSTDPGNTIYF